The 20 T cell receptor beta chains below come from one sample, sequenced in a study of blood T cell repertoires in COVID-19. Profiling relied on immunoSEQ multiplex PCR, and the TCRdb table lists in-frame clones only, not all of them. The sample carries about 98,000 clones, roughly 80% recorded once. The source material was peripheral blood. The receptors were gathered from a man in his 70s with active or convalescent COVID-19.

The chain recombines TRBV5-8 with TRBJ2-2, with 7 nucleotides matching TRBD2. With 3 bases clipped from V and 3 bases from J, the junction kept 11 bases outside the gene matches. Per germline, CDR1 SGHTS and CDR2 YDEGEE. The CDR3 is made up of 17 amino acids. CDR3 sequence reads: CASSYRLGGGDTGELFF. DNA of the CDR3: TGTGCCAGCAGCTACCGACTTGGGGGGGGAGACACCGGGGAGCTGTTTTTT. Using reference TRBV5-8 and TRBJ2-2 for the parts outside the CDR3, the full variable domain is EAGVTQSPTHLIKTRGQQATLRCSPISGHTSVYWYQQALGLGLQFLLWYDEGEERNRGNFPPRFSGRQFPNYSSELNVNALELEDSALYLCASSYRLGGGDTGELFFGEGSRLTVL.

The CDR3, as DNA: TGTGCCTGGGCTTCTAGCGGGGGTCGGACAGGGAACTCCTACGAGCAGTACTTC. Amino acids: CAWASSGGRTGNSYEQYF. This chain links TRBV30 with TRBJ2-7, with 10 bases that match TRBD2. This CDR3 contains 18 residues. Germline trimming cut 5 bases from V and 0 bases from J; bases unmatched to any gene: 16. CDR1 and CDR2 from the germline V gene are GTSNPN and SVGIG (reference sequence).

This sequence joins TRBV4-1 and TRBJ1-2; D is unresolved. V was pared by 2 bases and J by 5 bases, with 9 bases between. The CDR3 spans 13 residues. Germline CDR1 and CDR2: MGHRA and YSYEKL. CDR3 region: CASSQTTGYGYTF. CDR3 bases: TGCGCCAGCAGCCAAACTACGGGGTATGGCTACACCTTC.

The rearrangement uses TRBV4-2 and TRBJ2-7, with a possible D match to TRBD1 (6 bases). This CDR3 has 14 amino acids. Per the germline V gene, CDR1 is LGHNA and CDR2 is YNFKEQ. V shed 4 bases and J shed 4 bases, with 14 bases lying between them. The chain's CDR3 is CASSLVGAPYEQYF. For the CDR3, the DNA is TGTGCCAGCAGCCTAGTGGGGGCGCCTTACGAGCAGTACTTC.

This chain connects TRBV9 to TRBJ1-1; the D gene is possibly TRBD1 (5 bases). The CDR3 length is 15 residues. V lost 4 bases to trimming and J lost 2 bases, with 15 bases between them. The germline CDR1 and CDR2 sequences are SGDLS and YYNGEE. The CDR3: CASSPLTVLNTEAFF. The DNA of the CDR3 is TGTGCCAGCAGCCCTTTGACAGTCTTAAACACTGAAGCTTTCTTT. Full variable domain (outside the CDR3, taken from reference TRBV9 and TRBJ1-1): DSGVTQTPKHLITATGQRVTLRCSPRSGDLSVYWYQQSLDQGLQFLIQYYNGEERAKGNILERFSAQQFPDLHSELNLSSLELGDSALYFCASSPLTVLNTEAFFGQGTRLTVV.

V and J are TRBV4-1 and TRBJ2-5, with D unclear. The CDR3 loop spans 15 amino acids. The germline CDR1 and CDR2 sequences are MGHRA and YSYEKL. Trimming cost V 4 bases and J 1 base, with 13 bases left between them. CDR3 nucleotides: TGCGCCAGCAGCCCTTCAGGCGCAGCCCAAGAGACCCAGTACTTC. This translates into CASSPSGAAQETQYF.

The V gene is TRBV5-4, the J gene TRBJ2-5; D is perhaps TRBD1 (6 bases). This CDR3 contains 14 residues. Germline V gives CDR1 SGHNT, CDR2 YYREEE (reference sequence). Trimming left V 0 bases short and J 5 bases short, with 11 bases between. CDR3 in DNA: TGTGCCAGCAGCTTGGACGCAGGGGCGGAGACCCAGTACTTC. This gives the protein CASSLDAGAETQYF.

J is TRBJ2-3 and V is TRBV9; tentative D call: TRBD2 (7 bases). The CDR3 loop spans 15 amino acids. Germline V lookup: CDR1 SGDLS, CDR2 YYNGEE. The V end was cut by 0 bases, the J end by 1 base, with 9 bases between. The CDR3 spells CASSVGGGRTDTQYF. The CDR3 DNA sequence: TGTGCCAGCAGCGTAGGCGGGGGCCGCACAGATACGCAGTATTTT.

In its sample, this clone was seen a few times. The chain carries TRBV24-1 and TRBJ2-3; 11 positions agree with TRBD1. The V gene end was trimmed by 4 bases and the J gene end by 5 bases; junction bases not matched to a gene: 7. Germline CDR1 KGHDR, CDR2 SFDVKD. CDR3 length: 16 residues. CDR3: CATSDAGTGGLDTQYF. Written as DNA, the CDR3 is TGTGCCACCAGTGACGCAGGGACAGGGGGTCTAGATACGCAGTATTTT.

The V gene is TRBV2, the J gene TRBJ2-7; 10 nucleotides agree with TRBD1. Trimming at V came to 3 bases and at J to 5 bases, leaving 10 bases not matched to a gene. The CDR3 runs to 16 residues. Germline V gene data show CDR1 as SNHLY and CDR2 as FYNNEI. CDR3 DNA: TGTGCCAGCAGTGATCCATTCCGGGACAGGGGCCACGAGCAGTACTTC. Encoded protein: CASSDPFRDRGHEQYF.

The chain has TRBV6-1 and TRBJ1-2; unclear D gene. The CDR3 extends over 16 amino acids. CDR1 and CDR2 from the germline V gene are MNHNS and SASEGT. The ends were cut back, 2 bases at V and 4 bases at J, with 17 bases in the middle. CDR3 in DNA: TGTGCCAGCAGTGAATCCCCAATTGACTTTCTCTATGGCTACACCTTC. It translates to CASSESPIDFLYGYTF.

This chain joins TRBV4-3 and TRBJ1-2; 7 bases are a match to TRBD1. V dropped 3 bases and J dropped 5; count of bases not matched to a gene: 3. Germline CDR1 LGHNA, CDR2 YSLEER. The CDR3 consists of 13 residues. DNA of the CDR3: TGCGCCAGCAGCCAGGAGACAGGGTATGGCTACACCTTC. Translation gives CASSQETGYGYTF.

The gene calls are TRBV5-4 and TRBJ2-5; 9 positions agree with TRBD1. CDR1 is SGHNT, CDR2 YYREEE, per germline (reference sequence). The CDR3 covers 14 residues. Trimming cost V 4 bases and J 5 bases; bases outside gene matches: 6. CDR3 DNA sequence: TGTGCCAGCAGCATACAGGGGGCGCTTGAGACCCAGTACTTC. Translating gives CASSIQGALETQYF.

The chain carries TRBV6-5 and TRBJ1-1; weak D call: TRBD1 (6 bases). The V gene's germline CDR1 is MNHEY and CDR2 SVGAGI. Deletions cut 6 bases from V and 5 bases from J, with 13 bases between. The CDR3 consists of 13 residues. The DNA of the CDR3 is TGTGCCAGCAGAGGGGGGGCAGGTACTGAAGCTTTCTTT. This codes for CASRGGAGTEAFF.

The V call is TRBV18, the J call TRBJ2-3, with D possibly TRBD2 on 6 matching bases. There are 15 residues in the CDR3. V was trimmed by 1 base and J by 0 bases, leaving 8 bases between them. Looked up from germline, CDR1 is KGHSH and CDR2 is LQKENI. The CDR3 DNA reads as TGTGCCAGCTCACCACGGGGGGTAAGCACAGATACGCAGTATTTT. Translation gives CASSPRGVSTDTQYF.

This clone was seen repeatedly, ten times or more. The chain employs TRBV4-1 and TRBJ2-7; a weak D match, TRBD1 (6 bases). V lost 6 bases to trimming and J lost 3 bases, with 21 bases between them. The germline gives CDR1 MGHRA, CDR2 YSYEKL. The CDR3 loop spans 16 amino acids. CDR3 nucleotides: TGCGCCAGCAGTCGGAGCGGTATCAGGGGATTCTACGAGCAGTACTTC. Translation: CASSRSGIRGFYEQYF.

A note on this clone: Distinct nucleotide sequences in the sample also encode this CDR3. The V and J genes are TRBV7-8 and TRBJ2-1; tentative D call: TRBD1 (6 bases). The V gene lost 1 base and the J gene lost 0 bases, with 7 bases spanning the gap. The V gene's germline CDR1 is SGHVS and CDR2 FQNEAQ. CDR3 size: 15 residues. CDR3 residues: CASSLGGGSYNEQFF. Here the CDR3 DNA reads TGTGCCAGCAGCTTAGGAGGGGGCTCCTACAATGAGCAGTTCTTC.

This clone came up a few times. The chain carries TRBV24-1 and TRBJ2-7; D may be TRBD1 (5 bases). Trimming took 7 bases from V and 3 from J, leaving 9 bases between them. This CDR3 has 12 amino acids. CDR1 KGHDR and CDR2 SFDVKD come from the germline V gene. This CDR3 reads CATRQGNYEQYF. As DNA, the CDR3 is TGTGCCACCAGGCAGGGCAACTACGAGCAGTACTTC.

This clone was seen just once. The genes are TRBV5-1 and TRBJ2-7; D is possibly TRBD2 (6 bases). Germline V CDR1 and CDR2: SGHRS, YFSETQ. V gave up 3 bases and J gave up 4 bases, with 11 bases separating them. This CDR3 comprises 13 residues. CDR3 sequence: CASSSPEGYEQYF. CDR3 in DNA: TGCGCCAGCAGCTCGCCGGAGGGATACGAGCAGTACTTC.

CDR3 protein: CASSLDRAWETQYF. CDR3 DNA sequence: TGTGCCAGCTCATTGGACAGGGCCTGGGAGACCCAGTACTTC. The J gene is TRBJ2-5, the V gene TRBV18, with TRBD1 matching 8 bases. Germline V CDR1 and CDR2: KGHSH, LQKENI. The J segment lost 5 bases and the V segment lost 5 bases, leaving 7 bases of the junction unmatched. This CDR3 has 14 amino acids.